This T cell receptor (beta chain) is from a study of blood T cells in healthy people across ages. For the study at large: Using template switching, researchers captured about one barcoded beta molecule for each two T cells.

Then a second PCR, running about 7 to 11 cycles, was carried out with a sample-barcoded 5' primer and a J-beta primer mix. TCRdb redid the calling of the 5' RACE reads with MiXCR, one entry per CDR3 protein. The sample holds approximately 800,000 distinct CDR3 sequences; about 59% are singletons and the top ten take 25% to 35%. At least ten counts were recorded for this clonotype. V shed 1 base and J shed 3 bases, with 4 bases lying between them. Germline V gives CDR1 LGHNA, CDR2 YSLEER. This CDR3 is 14 amino acids long. The clonotype was recovered from a man between 25 and 39 years old in good health. Sequencing used blood. This chain joins TRBV4-3 and TRBJ2-6; D unresolved. CDR3 loop: CASSQVDGANVLTF. In DNA, the CDR3 is TGCGCCAGCAGCCAAGTAGATGGGGCCAACGTCCTGACTTTC.